The text below deals with one T cell receptor (beta chain). Germline CDR1 MNHEY, CDR2 SVGAGI. The junction had 5 bases not matched to a gene; V was cut back by 5 bases and J by 0 bases. This CDR3 has 15 amino acids. This sample was taken from a study of blood T cell repertoires in COVID-19. The overall study: COVID-19 samples, acute and convalescent, were from the United States, Italy and Spain. T cells, B-cell-depleted T cells, or PBMCs supplied cDNA or gDNA.

Libraries were prepared by immunoSEQ multiplex PCR; TCRdb keeps only in-frame clonotypes and omits some of them. Here the sample spans approximately 160,000 clones, approximately 84% being singletons. Sequencing input: PBMCs or T cells enriched from blood (not recorded which). The receptor was isolated from a woman between 45 and 60 years old who had recovered from COVID-19. J is TRBJ1-1 and V is TRBV6-5; 8 bases line up with TRBD1. The CDR3 here is CASSNDRGMNTEAFF. In DNA, the CDR3 is TGTGCCAGCAGTAACGACAGGGGAATGAACACTGAAGCTTTCTTT.